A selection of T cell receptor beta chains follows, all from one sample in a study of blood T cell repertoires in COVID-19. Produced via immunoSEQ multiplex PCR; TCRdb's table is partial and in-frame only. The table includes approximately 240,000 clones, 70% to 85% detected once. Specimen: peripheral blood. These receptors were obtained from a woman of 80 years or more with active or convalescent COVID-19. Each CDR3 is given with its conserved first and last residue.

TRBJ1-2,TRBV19,CASSLGTVYGYTF
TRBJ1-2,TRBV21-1,CASSKAPRAQLIYGYTF
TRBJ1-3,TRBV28,CASGPFRGPGNTIYF
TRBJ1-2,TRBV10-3,CAISRQGRGYTF
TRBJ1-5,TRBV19,CATRGGVSNQPQHF
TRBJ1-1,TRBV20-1,CSASQGAVTEAFF
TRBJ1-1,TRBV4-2,CASSQDGQGRFTEAFF
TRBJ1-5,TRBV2,CASSEQQISNQPQHF
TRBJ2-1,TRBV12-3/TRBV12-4,CASSSRVARQFF
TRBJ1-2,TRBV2,CASSRAGYGYTF
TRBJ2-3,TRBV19,CASSMWGQRGTDTQYF